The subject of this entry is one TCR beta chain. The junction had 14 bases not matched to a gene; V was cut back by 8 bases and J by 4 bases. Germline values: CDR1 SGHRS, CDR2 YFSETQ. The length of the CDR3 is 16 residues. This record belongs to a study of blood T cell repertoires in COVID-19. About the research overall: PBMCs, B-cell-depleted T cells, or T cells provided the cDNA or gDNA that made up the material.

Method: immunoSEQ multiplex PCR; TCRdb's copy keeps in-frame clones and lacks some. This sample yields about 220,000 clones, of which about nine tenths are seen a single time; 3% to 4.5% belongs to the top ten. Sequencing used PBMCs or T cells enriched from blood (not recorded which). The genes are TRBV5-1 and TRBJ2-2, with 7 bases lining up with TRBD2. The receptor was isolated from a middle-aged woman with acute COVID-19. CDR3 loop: CASRLAGLGSTGELFF. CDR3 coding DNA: TGCGCCAGTCGACTAGCAGGGCTCGGGAGCACCGGGGAGCTGTTTTTT.